This T cell receptor beta chain was recorded in a study of T cell responses to AZD1222 COVID-19 vaccine. Study-level results: There were mostly white British donors and more females than males, and clonal diversity was possibly underestimated.

As for this clone: Its antigen is not known.

The table came from immunoSEQ multiplex PCR; TCRdb's copy has only in-frame clones and leaves some out. Here the sample spans about 160,000 clones, around 90% being singletons. Second doses were pooled across both intervals (about 4 or about 12 weeks). The origin of this receptor is an adult who received the AZD1222 COVID-19 vaccine. The material sequenced was peripheral blood, taken 28 days after the second AZD1222 dose.

CDR3 sequence (DNA): TGTGCCAGTAGTATGGACGACTGGAATCAGCCCCAGCATTTT. It yields the protein CASSMDDWNQPQHF. The chain combines TRBV19 with TRBJ1-5; D is unresolved. The CDR3 has 14 amino acids. Germline lookup yields CDR1 LNHDA and CDR2 SQIVND (reference sequence). V lost 3 bases and J 4 bases, leaving 10 bases between the germline ends.